This T cell receptor (beta chain) was sequenced for a study of graft-versus-host responses after intestinal transplantation. On the study more broadly: After anti-thymocyte globulin induction, recipients took tacrolimus and steroids for three to four years. Study results and limitations: Peak GvH clone levels in circulation were associated with early post-transplant HvG declines. Recipient-marrow GvH clones were detected, some having first appeared in ileum or blood. When patients had graft-donor T cell macrochimerism, their allografts held high graft-versus-host to host-versus-graft clonal ratios.

Clones were read by immunoSEQ multiplex PCR, and TCRdb kept only the in-frame ones, dropping some. The sample lists 50,000 to 75,000 clones; around nine tenths were seen once. In regard to this clone: Its antigen remains unknown.

CDR1 is LNHDA, CDR2 SQIVND, per germline (reference sequence). The J segment lost 3 bases and the V segment lost 7 bases, leaving 1 base of the junction unmatched. The CDR3 length is 12 residues. Intraepithelial and lamina propria lymphocytes were isolated from graft specimens. The receptor was derived from a human patient who received an intestinal transplant, so some T cells may come from the graft donor. The rearrangement links TRBV19 to TRBJ1-2; 8 bases map to TRBD1. This material consisted of ileum tissue, taken 357 days after transplant. The CDR3 bases are TGTGCCAGTACAGGGGGCTACTATGGCTACACCTTC. Its translation is CASTGGYYGYTF.